These 25 T cell receptor beta chains were sequenced from one sample in a study of glioma-infiltrating T cells. Using RNA template, CDR3s of TCR alpha and beta were amplified with iRepertoire arm-PCR. One entry per CDR3 protein, called by TCRdb with MiXCR from the multiplex PCR reads. The table records about 140,000 distinct CDR3 sequences, around 42% of them present only once. The specimen sequenced was glioma tissue, nonneoplastic brain tissue, or PBMCs (not recorded which). These TCRs come from a human donor with low-grade glioma or glioblastoma, undergoing nonglioma brain surgery, or in good health (not recorded which).

The V call is TRBV9, the J call TRBJ2-7; the D gene could be TRBD1 or TRBD2 (6 bases each). V lost 4 bases and J 5 bases, leaving 16 bases between the germline ends. The CDR3 has 14 amino acids. Germline CDR1 is SGDLS and CDR2 is YYNGEE. CDR3 nucleotide sequence: TGTGCCAGCAGCTCAAGGGGGGTCCACGACGAGCAGTACTTC. The encoded protein is CASSSRGVHDEQYF.

A few counts support this clonotype. The chain recombines TRBV7-9 with TRBJ1-1; 7 nucleotides match TRBD1. CDR1 and CDR2 from the germline V gene are SEHNR and FQNEAQ (reference sequence). Losses at the gene ends were 5 bases for V and 4 bases for J; bases not matched to a gene: 10. This CDR3 region has 15 residues. CDR3 in DNA: TGTGCCAGCAGCACCCGACAGGGAGTGAGCACTGAAGCTTTCTTT. Its translation is CASSTRQGVSTEAFF.

V is TRBV29-1 and J is TRBJ2-5; TRBD1 matches 8 bases. The J segment lost 5 bases and the V segment lost 2 bases, leaving 10 bases of the junction unmatched. This CDR3 is built from 15 residues. Germline V CDR1 and CDR2: SQVTM, ANQGSEA. CDR3 amino acids: CSVEKGQGELETQYF. The DNA for the CDR3 is TGCAGCGTTGAAAAAGGACAGGGAGAATTGGAGACCCAGTACTTC.

The chain combines TRBV10-3 with TRBJ1-2; weak D call: TRBD1 (5 bases). Germline values: CDR1 ENHRY, CDR2 SYGVKD. This CDR3 has 15 amino acids. V lost 0 bases and J lost 6, with 14 bases in between. This CDR3 is CAISESMQGEDGYTF. The CDR3 DNA sequence: TGTGCCATCAGTGAGTCGATGCAGGGAGAGGATGGCTACACCTTC.

The rearrangement uses TRBV7-2 and TRBJ2-1, with 8 positions matching TRBD2. V shed 3 bases, J shed 8 bases, and the junction held 6 bases outside the gene matches. This CDR3 is built from 14 residues. In germline, CDR1 is SGHTA, CDR2 FQGNSA. CDR3 bases: TGTGCCAGCAGCTTCGTCGGGGGGGCCTATGAGCAGTTCTTC. Protein sequence: CASSFVGGAYEQFF. Full variable domain (remainder filled in from reference TRBV7-2 and TRBJ2-1): GAGVSQSPSNKVTEKGKDVELRCDPISGHTALYWYRQSLGQGLEFLIYFQGNSAPDKSGLPSDRFSAERTGGSVSTLTIQRTQQEDSAVYLCASSFVGGAYEQFFGPGTRLTVL.

The chain has TRBV27 and TRBJ2-7; maybe TRBD2 (6 bases). CDR3 length: 14 amino acids. Germline V gene lookup returns CDR1 MNHEY and CDR2 SMNVEV (reference sequence). Trimming took off 2 bases at V and 2 bases at J, with 10 bases between the two ends. The CDR3 nucleotides read TGTGCCAGCAGTTTAAATGGAGGGCCCTACGAGCAGTACTTC. Translating it yields CASSLNGGPYEQYF.

This clonotype was seen a few times. This chain connects TRBV18 to TRBJ1-5, with D unclear. V was pared by 2 bases and J by 9 bases, with 11 bases between. This CDR3 region has 13 residues. The germline gives CDR1 KGHSH, CDR2 LQKENI. CDR3 in amino acids: CASSPAAGGPQHF. CDR3 nucleotides: TGTGCCAGCTCACCAGCAGCGGGTGGGCCCCAGCATTTT.

A remark on this clonotype: This may come from a read error, since a much larger clone is one base off. The chain employs TRBV27 and TRBJ2-1; perhaps TRBD1 as D (5 bases). Between the trimmed V and J ends, which lost 2 bases and 3 bases, there was a span of 11 bases. Looked up from germline, CDR1 is MNHEY and CDR2 is SMNVEV (reference sequence). The CDR3 sequence is 15 residues long. CDR3 sequence reads: CASSLRQGYYNEQFF. CDR3 bases: TGTGCCAGCAGTTTAAGGCAGGGCTACTACAATGAGCAGTTCTTC.

The chain couples TRBV7-2 to TRBJ2-7; tentatively, D is TRBD1 (5 bases). The germline CDR1 and CDR2 sequences are SGHTA and FQGNSA. CDR3 length equals 13 residues. The germline V and J ends were trimmed by 1 base and 5 bases, with 9 bases remaining between them. This CDR3 is CASSLDPGNEQYF. For the CDR3, the DNA is TGTGCCAGCAGCTTAGATCCAGGGAACGAGCAGTACTTC.

This chain connects TRBV7-2 to TRBJ2-7; 8 nucleotides agree with TRBD1. The length of the CDR3 is 16 residues. V was pared by 5 bases and J by 2 bases, with 11 bases of the junction left unmatched. Per the germline V gene, CDR1 is SGHTA and CDR2 is FQGNSA. The CDR3 region is CASSTTGGGGTYEQYF. The CDR3 bases are TGTGCCAGCAGCACCACAGGGGGTGGTGGGACCTACGAGCAGTACTTC.

This clonotype occurred a few times. The CDR3 sequence: CASSEHRLATDTQYF. CDR3 nucleotide sequence: TGTGCCAGCAGTGAGCACCGACTAGCGACGGATACGCAGTATTTT. The V and J genes are TRBV6-1 and TRBJ2-3; 8 bases map to TRBD2. CDR1 MNHNS and CDR2 SASEGT come from the germline V gene. V shed 3 bases and J 6 bases; nucleotides not matched to a gene: 8. The CDR3 contains 15 residues.

In its sample, this clonotype was seen a few times. V and J are TRBV4-3 and TRBJ1-2, with 9 bases aligning to TRBD1. The V segment lost 3 bases and the J segment 8 bases; nucleotides outside the gene matches: 4. Germline lookup yields CDR1 LGHNA and CDR2 YSLEER. This CDR3 is 13 amino acids long. The CDR3 reads CASSHGTGRGYTF. For the CDR3, the DNA is TGCGCCAGCAGCCACGGGACAGGGCGAGGCTACACCTTC.

The chain combines TRBV4-1 with TRBJ2-7, with a weak D call TRBD2 (5 bases). V gave up 0 bases and J gave up 7 bases, with 13 bases separating them. The germline V gene encodes CDR1 MGHRA and CDR2 YSYEKL. There are 14 residues in the CDR3. CDR3 bases: TGCGCCAGCAGCCAAGAGCTAGTAGCGTGGGAGCAGTACTTC. Amino acid sequence: CASSQELVAWEQYF.

The table lists this clonotype with a count of one. This rearrangement joins TRBV30 to TRBJ2-5; 9 nucleotides agree with TRBD1. The junction had 3 bases not matched to a gene; V was cut back by 0 bases and J by 4 bases. The CDR3 is 14 amino acids. The V gene's germline CDR1 is GTSNPN and CDR2 SVGIG (reference sequence). The CDR3 DNA reads TGTGCCTGGAGTGTAGGGGGACAGGGAGAGACCCAGTACTTC. As protein: CAWSVGGQGETQYF.

A word on this clonotype: This may come from a read error, since a much larger clone is one base off. The chain is built from TRBV28 and TRBJ2-3; a weak D match, TRBD2 (5 bases). Germline V CDR1 and CDR2: MDHEN, SYDVKM. The CDR3 covers 14 residues. Trimming shortened V by 6 bases and J by 4 bases, and 14 bases separated the two germline ends. The CDR3 DNA reads as TGTGCCAGCAGCGTAGAGGGAGTGGCAGATACGCAGTATTTT. Translating gives CASSVEGVADTQYF.

The chain carries TRBV5-1 and TRBJ2-3, with 9 bases matching TRBD1. Per germline, CDR1 SGHRS and CDR2 YFSETQ. The junction had 8 bases not matched to a gene; V was cut back by 2 bases and J by 4 bases. This CDR3 is 16 amino acids long. CDR3 sequence (DNA): TGCGCCAGCAGCTTAATCCCGGGACAGGGACCAGATACGCAGTATTTT. This gives the protein CASSLIPGQGPDTQYF.

The chain joins TRBV9 to TRBJ2-7; 10 bases align to TRBD2. CDR1 and CDR2 (germline): SGDLS, YYNGEE. The ends lost 2 bases at V and 5 bases at J; junction bases unmatched: 4. The CDR3 runs to 14 residues. For the CDR3, the DNA is TGTGCCAGCAGCGTTCTGCTAGCGGGGGACGAGCAGTACTTC. It is translated as CASSVLLAGDEQYF. Combining the CDR3 with reference TRBV9 and TRBJ2-7 gives the whole variable domain DSGVTQTPKHLITATGQRVTLRCSPRSGDLSVYWYQQSLDQGLQFLIQYYNGEERAKGNILERFSAQQFPDLHSELNLSSLELGDSALYFCASSVLLAGDEQYFGPGTRLTVT.

This clonotype was observed a handful of times. This could be a read error, since a much larger clone is one nucleotide away. The chain uses TRBV20-1 and TRBJ2-7, with D possibly TRBD1 on 5 matching bases. The CDR3 is made up of 11 amino acids. Germline CDR1 DFQATT, CDR2 SNEGSKA (reference sequence). Trimming stripped 4 bases from V and 7 bases from J, with 11 bases between. The CDR3 nucleotides read TGCAGTGCTACAGGGTACAATGAGCAGTACTTC. Residues: CSATGYNEQYF.

As to this clonotype: One end of the junction fails to match germline, which may point to a read error. The CDR3 DNA follows: TGCGCCAGCAGCCGAACGACAGGGGTGGGCACTGAAGCTTTCTTT. Protein sequence: CASSRTTGVGTEAFF. This chain links TRBV6-1 with TRBJ1-1, with 8 nucleotides matching TRBD1. The CDR3 has 15 residues. Germline CDR1 is MNHNS and CDR2 is SASEGT.

The chain recombines TRBV2 with TRBJ1-2; D possibly corresponds to TRBD1 (5 bases). V was shortened by 6 bases and J by 8 bases, with 10 bases between the two germline ends. CDR3 length: 11 amino acids. The germline V gene encodes CDR1 SNHLY and CDR2 FYNNEI. The CDR3 DNA follows: TGTGCCAGCAGGCGAGAGGGGGGCTACACCTTC. Translating gives CASRREGGYTF.

This clonotype was recorded many times. The rearrangement uses TRBV7-2 and TRBJ1-5; D might be TRBD1 (5 bases). V was clipped by 6 bases and J by 9 bases, with 15 bases between them. The CDR3 consists of 13 residues. Germline-derived CDR1 and CDR2 are SGHTA and FQGNSA. The CDR3 sequence: CASSRDRESPQHF. Written as DNA, the CDR3 is TGTGCCAGCAGTCGGGACCGGGAGTCGCCCCAGCATTTT.

The rearrangement links TRBV11-1 to TRBJ2-3, with D hard to call. Trimming removed 0 bases at V and 2 bases at J, with 12 bases between. CDR1 is SGHAT and CDR2 is FQDESV in the germline V gene (reference sequence). The CDR3 runs to 16 residues. CDR3 amino acids: CASSLAVQGSTDTQYF. The DNA of the CDR3 is TGTGCCAGCAGCTTAGCCGTACAAGGGTCCACAGATACGCAGTATTTT.

This clonotype was detected only a few times. This chain joins TRBV6-1 and TRBJ1-1; 9 nucleotides agree with TRBD1. The CDR3 contains 14 residues. Unmatched junction bases numbered 7, after V lost 7 bases and J lost 4 bases. Germline V gives CDR1 MNHNS, CDR2 SASEGT. The CDR3 here is CASNYRGLGTEAFF. CDR3 bases: TGTGCCAGCAACTACAGGGGGCTGGGCACTGAAGCTTTCTTT.

This clonotype was picked up a small number of times. The J gene is TRBJ2-7, the V gene TRBV11-2; TRBD2 matches at 7 bases. V shed 6 bases and J 4 bases; nucleotides not matched to a gene: 12. CDR1 is SGHAT and CDR2 is FQNNGV in the germline V gene. This CDR3 has 15 residues. The CDR3 DNA reads TGTGCCAGCAGACCAGCCCGGGACTATGGATACGAGCAGTACTTC. As protein: CASRPARDYGYEQYF.

This clonotype was detected a few times. The chain is built from TRBV7-2 and TRBJ2-3, with a weak D call TRBD1 (6 bases). Trimming took off 4 bases at V and 0 bases at J, with 11 bases between the two ends. The CDR3 runs to 15 residues. Germline V CDR1 and CDR2: SGHTA, FQGNSA. The CDR3 coding sequence is TGTGCCAGCAGCTCGGACAGTTCTAGCACAGATACGCAGTATTTT. Translating it yields CASSSDSSSTDTQYF.